Listed here are 17 T cell receptor beta chains from one sample, sequenced in a study of T cells in Graves' hyperthyroidism and ophthalmopathy. TCR beta CDR3 regions were amplified from RNA. HTBI primers drove first-round RT-PCR of the TCR CDR3. One entry per CDR3 protein results from TCRdb running MiXCR on the multiplex PCR reads. The data show 95,000 to 100,000 distinct CDR3 sequences, with under 65% seen just once and 25% to 30% held by the top ten. The sequenced material came from blood. The receptor set was obtained from a woman in her thirties or forties with Graves' hyperthyroidism.

This chain connects TRBV7-2 to TRBJ2-3, with TRBD2 matching 14 bases. The CDR3 contains 18 residues. The V gene's germline CDR1 is SGHTA and CDR2 FQGNSA. J gave up 0 bases and V 0 bases, and 2 bases lay outside the gene matches. The CDR3: CASSLARTSGRSTDTQYF. CDR3 DNA sequence: TGTGCCAGCAGCTTAGCCCGGACTAGCGGGAGGAGCACAGATACGCAGTATTTT.

Concerning this clonotype: A read error may be the cause here, since a much bigger clone is one base away. The chain carries TRBV29-1 and TRBJ2-7; 9 bases are shared with TRBD1. Germline V lookup: CDR1 SQVTM, CDR2 ANQGSEA. This CDR3 comprises 12 residues. The CDR3 sequence is CSVIQGAYVQYF. The CDR3 bases are TGCAGCGTCATACAGGGGGCCTACGTGCAGTACTTC.

To note about this clonotype: Given a much more abundant clone one base away, this may be a read error. The V gene is TRBV12-5, the J gene TRBJ1-2, with a weak D call TRBD1 (6 bases). Germline V CDR1 and CDR2: LGHNT, FRNRAP. The CDR3 is 14 amino acids. The CDR3, as DNA: TGTGCTAGTGGTTTGTTCGGGGGCCACTATGGCCACACCTTC. Encoded protein: CASGLFGGHYGHTF.

A word on this clonotype: Because the CDR3 is missing its conserved closing phenylalanine or tryptophan, this is likely a read error. The DNA is left out, because the CDR3 cannot be placed on it with certainty; the CDR3 is given as TCRdb lists it. The rearrangement joins TRBV20-1 to TRBJ2-5; TRBD2 is taken as the D call from the table, unchecked against the DNA. The CDR3 length is 11 residues, termini included. Germline V gene lookup returns CDR1 DFQATT and CDR2 SNEGSKA (reference sequence). The CDR3 here is CSAREGGDLIT.

The chain employs TRBV27 and TRBJ1-2; D is unresolved. There are 15 residues in the CDR3. V was trimmed by 2 bases and J by 3 bases, leaving 13 bases between them. From germline, CDR1 is MNHEY and CDR2 SMNVEV (reference sequence). The CDR3 DNA reads as TGTGCCAGCAGTTTAGGGCCCACCTCCCACTATGGCTACACCTTC. Protein sequence: CASSLGPTSHYGYTF.

The chain carries TRBV20-1 and TRBJ2-7; 13 bases map to TRBD2. V shed 5 bases and J 8 bases; nucleotides not matched to a gene: 6. CDR1 is DFQATT and CDR2 is SNEGSKA in the germline V gene (reference sequence). The CDR3 has 13 amino acids. As DNA, the CDR3 is TGCAGTGCTGGACTAGCGGGAGCCAGGAAGCAGTACTTC. It translates to CSAGLAGARKQYF.

This clonotype appeared many times. The chain links TRBV6-6 to TRBJ2-5; TRBD1 agrees at 7 bases. V dropped 8 bases and J dropped 3; count of bases not matched to a gene: 9. Germline V gene lookup returns CDR1 MNHNY and CDR2 SVGAGI (reference sequence). The CDR3 covers 14 residues. The CDR3: CASGVRRGKETQYF. The CDR3 DNA is TGTGCCAGCGGGGTACGCAGGGGGAAAGAGACCCAGTACTTC.

This clonotype was counted at least ten times. V gene TRBV7-3 combines with J gene TRBJ1-1; D is undetermined. The V end lost 2 bases, the J end lost 4 bases, and 14 bases lay between the germline ends. Per the germline V gene, CDR1 is SGHTA and CDR2 is FQGTGA. The CDR3 loop spans 15 amino acids. The CDR3 spells CASSLGGPTRTEAFF. The CDR3 DNA reads as TGTGCCAGCAGCTTAGGTGGTCCGACCCGCACTGAAGCTTTCTTT.

This clonotype was picked up a small number of times. Its ends do not fully match the called genes, so a read error is possible. This chain links TRBV2 with TRBJ2-7; D is possibly TRBD2 (5 bases). This CDR3 spans 14 amino acids. Germline V gene data show CDR1 as SNHLY and CDR2 as FYNNEI. CDR3 in DNA: TGTGCCAGCAGATTTGCTCGGTACACCGGGGAGCTGTACTTC. Its translation is CASRFARYTGELYF.

This clonotype has at least ten counts. The chain carries TRBV4-3 and TRBJ2-3; a weak D match, TRBD2 (5 bases). Trimming took 4 bases from V and 1 from J, leaving 12 bases between them. The CDR3 sequence is 15 residues long. Germline-derived CDR1 and CDR2 are LGHNA and YSLEER. The CDR3 DNA is TGCGCCAGCAGCCTGCGGACTGCCCGCACAGATACGCAGTATTTT. The encoded protein is CASSLRTARTDTQYF.

The chain has TRBV29-1 and TRBJ1-2; 8 bases are a match to TRBD1. Germline CDR1 and CDR2: SQVTM and ANQGSEA. This CDR3 comprises 16 residues. V trimming: 7 bases; J trimming: 4 bases; junction bases outside the gene matches: 17. CDR3: CSGRTGSACRSYGYTF. The CDR3, as DNA: TGCAGCGGTAGGACAGGGTCGGCGTGCCGTTCCTATGGCTACACCTTC.

The chain has TRBV29-1 and TRBJ1-1; a possible D gene is TRBD1 (5 bases). Per the germline V gene, CDR1 is SQVTM and CDR2 is ANQGSEA. Trimming removed 7 bases at V and 7 bases at J, with 16 bases between. CDR3 length: 12 amino acids. The CDR3 bases are TGCAGCGACCTTCAGGGTAGTGGTGAAGCTTTCTTT. Protein: CSDLQGSGEAFF.

This clonotype was recorded a few times. This chain uses TRBV2 with TRBJ1-2; D uncertain. Germline CDR1 is SNHLY and CDR2 is FYNNEI. This CDR3 comprises 14 residues. V lost 6 bases to trimming and J lost 8 bases, with 19 bases between them. The CDR3 DNA reads as TGTGCCAGCAGAGGCGCAGGCTCCTTTCGGGGCTACACCTTC. It encodes CASRGAGSFRGYTF.

This clonotype appeared many times. The chain combines TRBV7-6 with TRBJ1-1; D possibly corresponds to TRBD1 (6 bases). V lost 5 bases to trimming and J lost 7 bases, with 20 bases between them. The CDR3 has 15 residues. CDR1 and CDR2 (germline): SGHVS, FNYEAQ. CDR3 sequence (DNA): TGTGCCAGCAGCCCTCCAATGCGTCCAGGGGTTGAAGCTTTCTTT. Its translation is CASSPPMRPGVEAFF.

Comment on this clonotype: One junction end does not reproduce the germline sequence, and a read error may be involved. The V and J genes are TRBV15 and TRBJ2-7; a possible D gene is TRBD1 (5 bases). Looked up from germline, CDR1 is LNHNV and CDR2 is YYDKDF (reference sequence). CDR3 length: 13 amino acids. The CDR3 coding sequence is TGTGTCACCAGCAGAGCAGGGCCCTACGAGCAGTACTTC. It yields the protein CVTSRAGPYEQYF.

The chain employs TRBV24-1 and TRBJ2-5, with a weak D call TRBD1 (5 bases). CDR1 KGHDR and CDR2 SFDVKD come from the germline V gene. This CDR3 is built from 12 residues. The CDR3 nucleotides read TGTGCTACAGGAGACAGTGGGGAGACCCAGTACTTC. It specifies CATGDSGETQYF.

The sample holds many counts of this clonotype. The chain employs TRBV4-2 and TRBJ2-7, with D possibly TRBD2 on 5 matching bases. The V end lost 0 bases, the J end lost 5 bases, and 17 bases lay between the germline ends. This CDR3 contains 16 residues. Germline V lookup: CDR1 LGHNA, CDR2 YNFKEQ. The CDR3 nucleotides read TGTGCCAGCAGCCAAGAGGCAGCTAGCATAAGCCACGAGCAGTACTTC. It encodes CASSQEAASISHEQYF.